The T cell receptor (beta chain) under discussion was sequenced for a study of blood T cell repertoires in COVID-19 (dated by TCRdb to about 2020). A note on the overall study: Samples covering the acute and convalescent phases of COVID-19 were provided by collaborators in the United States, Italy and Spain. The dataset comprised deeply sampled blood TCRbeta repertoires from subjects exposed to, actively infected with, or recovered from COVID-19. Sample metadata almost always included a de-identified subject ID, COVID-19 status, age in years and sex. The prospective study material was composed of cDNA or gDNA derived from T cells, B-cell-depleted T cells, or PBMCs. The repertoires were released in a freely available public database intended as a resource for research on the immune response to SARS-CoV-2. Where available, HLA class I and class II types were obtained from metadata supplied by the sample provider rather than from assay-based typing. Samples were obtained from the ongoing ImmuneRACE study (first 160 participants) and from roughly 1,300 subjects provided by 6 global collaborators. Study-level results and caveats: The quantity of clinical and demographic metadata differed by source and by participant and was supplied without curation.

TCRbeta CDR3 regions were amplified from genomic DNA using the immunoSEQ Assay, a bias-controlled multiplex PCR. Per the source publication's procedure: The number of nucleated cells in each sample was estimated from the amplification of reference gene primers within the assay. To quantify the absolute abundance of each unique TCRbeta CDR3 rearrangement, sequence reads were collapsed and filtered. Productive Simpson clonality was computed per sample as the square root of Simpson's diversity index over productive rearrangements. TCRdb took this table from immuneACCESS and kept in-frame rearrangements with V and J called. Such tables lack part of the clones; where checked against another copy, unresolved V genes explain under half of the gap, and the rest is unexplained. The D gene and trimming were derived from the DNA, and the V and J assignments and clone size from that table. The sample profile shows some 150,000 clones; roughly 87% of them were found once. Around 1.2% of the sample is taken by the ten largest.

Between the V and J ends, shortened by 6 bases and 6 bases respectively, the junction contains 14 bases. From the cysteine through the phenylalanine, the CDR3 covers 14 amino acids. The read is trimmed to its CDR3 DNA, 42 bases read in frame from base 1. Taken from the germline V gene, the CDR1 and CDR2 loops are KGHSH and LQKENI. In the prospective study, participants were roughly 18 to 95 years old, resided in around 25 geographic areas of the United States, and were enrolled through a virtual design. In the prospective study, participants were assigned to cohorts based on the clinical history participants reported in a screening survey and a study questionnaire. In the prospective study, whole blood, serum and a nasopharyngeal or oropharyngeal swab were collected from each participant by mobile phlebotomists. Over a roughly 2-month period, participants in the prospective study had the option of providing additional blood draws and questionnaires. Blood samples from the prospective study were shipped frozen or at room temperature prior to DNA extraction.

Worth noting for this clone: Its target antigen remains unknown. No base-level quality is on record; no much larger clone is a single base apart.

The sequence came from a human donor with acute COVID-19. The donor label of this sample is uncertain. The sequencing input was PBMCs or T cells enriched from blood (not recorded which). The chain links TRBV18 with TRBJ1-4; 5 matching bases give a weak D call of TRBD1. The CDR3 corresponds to CASSPPGTDEKLFF. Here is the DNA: TGTGCCAGCTCTCCCCCAGGGACTGATGAAAAACTGTTTTTT.